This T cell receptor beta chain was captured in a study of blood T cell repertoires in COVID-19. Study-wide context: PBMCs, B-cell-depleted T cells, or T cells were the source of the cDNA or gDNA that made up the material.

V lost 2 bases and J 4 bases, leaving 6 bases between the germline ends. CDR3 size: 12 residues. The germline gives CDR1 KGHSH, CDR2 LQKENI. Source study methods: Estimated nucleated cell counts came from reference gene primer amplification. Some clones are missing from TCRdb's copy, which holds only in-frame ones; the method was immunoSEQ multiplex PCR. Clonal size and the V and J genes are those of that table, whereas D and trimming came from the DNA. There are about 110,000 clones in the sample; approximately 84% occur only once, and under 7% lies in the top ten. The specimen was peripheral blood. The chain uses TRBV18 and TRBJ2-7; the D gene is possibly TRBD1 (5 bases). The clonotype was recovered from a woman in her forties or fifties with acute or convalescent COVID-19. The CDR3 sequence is CASSPGAYEQYF. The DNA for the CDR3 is TGTGCCAGCTCACCAGGGGCTTACGAGCAGTACTTC.